This T cell receptor (beta chain) was observed in a study of T cells after posttransplantation cyclophosphamide. CDR3 length equals 15 residues. Germline CDR1 reads MDHEN; CDR2 reads SYDVKM. V lost 5 bases and J lost 1; bases outside the gene matches: 4. This clone was seen at least ten times. Antigen specificity is unknown. Busulfan-fludarabine conditioning, marrow transplant, and cyclophosphamide on days +3 and +4 were administered. Study-wide points: Recipient CMV seropositivity and CMV reactivation strongly tracked TRB clonality. Blood and skin or GI T cell repertoires showed limited TRB overlap.

TCRdb's copy holds only in-frame clones and misses some; the assay was immunoSEQ multiplex PCR. Listed here are over 10,000 clones without any singletons, the top ten holding about 24%. The receptor was derived from a female patient in her thirties or forties who received an allogeneic stem cell transplant from an unrelated donor, was CMV-positive, and had acute GVHD only. Some of the T cells may derive from the graft donor. The genes are TRBV28 and TRBJ2-3; 9 bases agree with TRBD1. The starting material was PBMCs, obtained after allogeneic stem cell transplant with posttransplant cyclophosphamide. CDR3 in DNA: TGTGCCAGCAGTGCCAGGACAGGGGGCACAGATACGCAGTATTTT. As protein: CASSARTGGTDTQYF.